The entry below gives a single T cell receptor (beta chain) sequence along with its context. Germline V gives CDR1 MGHRA, CDR2 YSYEKL. V trimming: 1 base; J trimming: 6 bases; junction bases outside the gene matches: 10. The CDR3 has 17 residues. This sample was included in a study of blood T cell repertoires in COVID-19. Overall study: Sources were T cells, B-cell-depleted T cells, or PBMCs; the material itself was cDNA or gDNA.

The authors' processing: Estimated nucleated cell counts came from reference gene primer amplification. TCRdb's table, derived via immunoSEQ multiplex PCR, lists solely in-frame clones and lacks some. That table gives V, J and clone size, and the DNA gave D and trimming. The sample lists 280,000 or so clones, about 90% occurring once. Sequenced: PBMCs or T cells enriched from blood (not recorded which). The origin of this receptor is a woman under 30 with acute COVID-19. This chain joins TRBV4-1 and TRBJ2-1; 9 nucleotides line up with TRBD2. Here the CDR3 DNA reads TGCGCCAGCAGCCAAGTAGGGCCCCGACTAGCGGCCAATGAGCAGTTCTTC. Amino acid sequence: CASSQVGPRLAANEQFF.